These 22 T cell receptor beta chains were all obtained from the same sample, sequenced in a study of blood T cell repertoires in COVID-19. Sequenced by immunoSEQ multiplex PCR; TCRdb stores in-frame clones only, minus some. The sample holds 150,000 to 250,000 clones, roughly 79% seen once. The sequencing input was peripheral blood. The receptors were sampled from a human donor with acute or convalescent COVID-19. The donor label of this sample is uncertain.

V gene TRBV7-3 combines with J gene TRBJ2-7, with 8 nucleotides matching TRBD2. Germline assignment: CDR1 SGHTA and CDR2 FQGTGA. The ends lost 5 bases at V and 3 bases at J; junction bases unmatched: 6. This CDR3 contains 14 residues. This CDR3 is CASSPSSGSYEQYF. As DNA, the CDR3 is TGTGCCAGCAGCCCCTCCAGCGGGAGCTACGAGCAGTACTTC.

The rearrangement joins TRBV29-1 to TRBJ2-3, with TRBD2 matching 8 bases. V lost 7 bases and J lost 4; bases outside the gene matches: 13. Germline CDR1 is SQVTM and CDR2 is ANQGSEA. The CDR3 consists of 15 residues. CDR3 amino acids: CSARQQTSESDTQYF. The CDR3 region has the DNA TGCAGCGCAAGGCAGCAGACTAGCGAGTCAGATACGCAGTATTTT.

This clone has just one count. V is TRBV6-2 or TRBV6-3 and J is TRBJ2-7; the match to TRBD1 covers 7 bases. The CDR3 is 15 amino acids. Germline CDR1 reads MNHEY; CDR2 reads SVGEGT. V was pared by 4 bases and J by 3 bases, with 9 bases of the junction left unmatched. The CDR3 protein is CASSFTYRGDYEQYF. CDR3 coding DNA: TGTGCCAGCAGTTTCACCTACAGGGGAGACTACGAGCAGTACTTC.

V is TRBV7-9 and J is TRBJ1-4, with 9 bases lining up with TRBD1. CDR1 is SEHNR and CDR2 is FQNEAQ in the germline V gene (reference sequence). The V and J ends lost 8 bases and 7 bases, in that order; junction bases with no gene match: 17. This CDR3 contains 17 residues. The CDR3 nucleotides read TGTGCCAGCCAGTCTGGGCTATCCGGGACAGGGTCTGAAAAACTGTTTTTT. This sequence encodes CASQSGLSGTGSEKLFF.

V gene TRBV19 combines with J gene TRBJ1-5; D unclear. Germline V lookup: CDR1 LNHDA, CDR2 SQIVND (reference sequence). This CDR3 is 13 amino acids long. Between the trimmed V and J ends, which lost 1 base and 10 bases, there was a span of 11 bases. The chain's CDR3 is CASSIGGGHPQHF. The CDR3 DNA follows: TGTGCCAGTAGTATAGGTGGAGGCCATCCCCAGCATTTT.

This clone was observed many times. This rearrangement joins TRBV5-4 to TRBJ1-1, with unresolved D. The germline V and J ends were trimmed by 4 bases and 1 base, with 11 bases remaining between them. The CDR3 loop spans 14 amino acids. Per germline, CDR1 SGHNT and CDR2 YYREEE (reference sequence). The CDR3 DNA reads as TGTGCCAGCAGCGGGGAGGCGGGGAACACTGAAGCTTTCTTT. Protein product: CASSGEAGNTEAFF.

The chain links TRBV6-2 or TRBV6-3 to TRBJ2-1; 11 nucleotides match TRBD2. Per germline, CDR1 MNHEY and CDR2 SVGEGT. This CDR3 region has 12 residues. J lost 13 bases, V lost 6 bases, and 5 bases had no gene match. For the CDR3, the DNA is TGTGCCAGCAGCCCCACTAGCGGGAGACAGTTCTTC. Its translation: CASSPTSGRQFF.

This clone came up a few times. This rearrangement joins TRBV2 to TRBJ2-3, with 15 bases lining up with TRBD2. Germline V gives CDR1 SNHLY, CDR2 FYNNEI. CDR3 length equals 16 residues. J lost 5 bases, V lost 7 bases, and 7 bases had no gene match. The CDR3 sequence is CASNSLGLAGGDTQYF. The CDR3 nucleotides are TGTGCCAGCAACTCGTTGGGACTAGCGGGAGGAGATACGCAGTATTTT.

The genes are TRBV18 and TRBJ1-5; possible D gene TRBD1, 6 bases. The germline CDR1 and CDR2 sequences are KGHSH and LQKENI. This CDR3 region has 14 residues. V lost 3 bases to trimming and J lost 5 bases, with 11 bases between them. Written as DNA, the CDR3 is TGTGCCAGCTCACCGGGACAAGGGTATCAGCCCCAGCATTTT. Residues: CASSPGQGYQPQHF.

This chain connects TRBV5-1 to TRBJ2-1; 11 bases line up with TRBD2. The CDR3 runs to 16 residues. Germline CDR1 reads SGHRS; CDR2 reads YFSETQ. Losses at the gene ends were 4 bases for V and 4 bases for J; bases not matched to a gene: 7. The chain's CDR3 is CASSQSGTSGYNEQFF. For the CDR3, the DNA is TGCGCCAGCAGCCAAAGCGGGACTAGCGGATACAATGAGCAGTTCTTC.

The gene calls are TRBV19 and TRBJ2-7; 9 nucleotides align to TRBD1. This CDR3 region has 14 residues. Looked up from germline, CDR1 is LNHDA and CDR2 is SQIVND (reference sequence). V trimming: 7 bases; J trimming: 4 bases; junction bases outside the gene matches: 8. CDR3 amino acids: CASTPGQGWYEQYF. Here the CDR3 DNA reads TGTGCCAGTACACCTGGACAGGGGTGGTACGAGCAGTACTTC.

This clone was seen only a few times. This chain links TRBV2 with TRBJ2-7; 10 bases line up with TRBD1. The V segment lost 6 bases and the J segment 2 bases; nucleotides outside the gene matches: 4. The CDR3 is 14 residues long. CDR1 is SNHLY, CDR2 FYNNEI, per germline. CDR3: CASSSDRGPYEQYF. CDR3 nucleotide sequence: TGTGCCAGCAGCAGCGACAGGGGGCCCTACGAGCAGTACTTC.

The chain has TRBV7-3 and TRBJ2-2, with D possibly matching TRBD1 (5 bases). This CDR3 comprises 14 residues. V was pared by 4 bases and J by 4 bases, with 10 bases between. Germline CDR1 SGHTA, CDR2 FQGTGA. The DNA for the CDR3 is TGTGCCAGCAGCTCGACAGTAGCCACCGGGGAGCTGTTTTTT. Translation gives CASSSTVATGELFF.

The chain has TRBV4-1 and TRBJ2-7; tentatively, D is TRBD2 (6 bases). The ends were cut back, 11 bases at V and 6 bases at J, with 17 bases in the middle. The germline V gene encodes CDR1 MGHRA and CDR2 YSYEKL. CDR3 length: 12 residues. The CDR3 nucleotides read TGCGCCTCGTCGGGACTTTCCGCCGAGCAGTACTTC. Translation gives CASSGLSAEQYF.

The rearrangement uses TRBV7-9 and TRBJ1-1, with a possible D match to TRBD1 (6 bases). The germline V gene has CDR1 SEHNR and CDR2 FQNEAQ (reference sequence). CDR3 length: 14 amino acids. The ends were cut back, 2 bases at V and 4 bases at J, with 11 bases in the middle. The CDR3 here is CASSLTGQTTEAFF. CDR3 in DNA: TGTGCCAGCAGCTTAACAGGGCAAACCACTGAAGCTTTCTTT.

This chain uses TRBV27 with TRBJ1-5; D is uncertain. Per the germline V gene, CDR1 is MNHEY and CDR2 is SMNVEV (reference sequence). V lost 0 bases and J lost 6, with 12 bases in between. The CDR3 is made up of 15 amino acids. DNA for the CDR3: TGTGCCAGCAGTTTATCGGTGGGAGACTTTCAGCCCCAGCATTTT. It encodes CASSLSVGDFQPQHF.

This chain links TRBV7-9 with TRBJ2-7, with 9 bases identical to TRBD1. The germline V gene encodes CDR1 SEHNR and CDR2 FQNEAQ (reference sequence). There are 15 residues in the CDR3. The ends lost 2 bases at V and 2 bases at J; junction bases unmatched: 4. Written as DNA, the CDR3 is TGTGCCAGCAGCTTACCTCGGGACAGGGCCTACGAGCAGTACTTC. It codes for CASSLPRDRAYEQYF.

In nucleotides, the CDR3 is TGTGCCAGCAGCCGCGACAGGACAGATACGCAGTATTTT. The encoded protein is CASSRDRTDTQYF. The chain carries TRBV27 and TRBJ2-3; tentatively, D is TRBD1 (6 bases). The germline V and J ends were trimmed by 6 bases and 3 bases, with 10 bases remaining between them. The CDR3 runs to 13 residues. The germline V gene has CDR1 MNHEY and CDR2 SMNVEV (reference sequence).

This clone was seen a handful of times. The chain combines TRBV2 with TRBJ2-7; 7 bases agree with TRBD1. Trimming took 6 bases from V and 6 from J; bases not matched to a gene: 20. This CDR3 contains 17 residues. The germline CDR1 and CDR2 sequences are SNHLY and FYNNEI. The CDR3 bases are TGTGCCAGCAGACAGGAGAGGGACAGTGCTTTCTATGGCGAGCAGTACTTC. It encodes CASRQERDSAFYGEQYF.

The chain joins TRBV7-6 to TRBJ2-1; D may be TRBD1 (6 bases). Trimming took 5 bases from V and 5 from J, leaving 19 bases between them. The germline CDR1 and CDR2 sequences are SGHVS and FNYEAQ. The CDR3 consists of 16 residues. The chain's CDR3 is CASSDTGTVRDNEQFF. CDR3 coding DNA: TGTGCCAGCAGCGATACAGGGACGGTTCGCGACAATGAGCAGTTCTTC.

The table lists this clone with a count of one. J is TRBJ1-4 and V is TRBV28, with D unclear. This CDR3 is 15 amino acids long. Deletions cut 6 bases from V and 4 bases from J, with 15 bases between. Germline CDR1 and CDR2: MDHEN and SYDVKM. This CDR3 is CASSLDTGINEKLFF. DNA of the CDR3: TGTGCCAGCAGCCTAGACACGGGGATTAATGAAAAACTGTTTTTT.

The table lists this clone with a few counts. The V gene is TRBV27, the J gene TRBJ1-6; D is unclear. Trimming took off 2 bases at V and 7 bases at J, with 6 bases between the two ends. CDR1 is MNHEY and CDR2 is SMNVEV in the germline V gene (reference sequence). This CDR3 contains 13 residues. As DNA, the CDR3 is TGTGCCAGCAGTTTACACCTAAATTCACCCCTCCACTTT. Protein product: CASSLHLNSPLHF.